This T cell receptor (beta chain) originates from a study of blood T cell repertoires in COVID-19. Study-wide context: Sources were T cells, B-cell-depleted T cells, or PBMCs; the material itself was cDNA or gDNA.

Some clones are missing from TCRdb's copy, which holds only in-frame ones; the method was immunoSEQ multiplex PCR. This sample has about 220,000 clones, with about 83% found just once. Trimming cost V 7 bases and J 4 bases, with 10 bases left between them. The V gene's germline CDR1 is SQVTM and CDR2 ANQGSEA. CDR3 size: 11 residues. Adults between roughly 18 and 89 years of age took part from some 25 US areas. Participant reports of clinical history set cohort assignment. People in the exposed group encountered a COVID-19 case within 2 weeks before entering the study. The genes are TRBV29-1 and TRBJ1-1; D is possibly TRBD1 (5 bases). The origin of this receptor is a woman aged 35 to 49 who had been exposed to COVID-19. Sequenced material: PBMCs or T cells enriched from blood (not recorded which). The CDR3 DNA reads TGCAGCGCCCGAAGGGGCACTGAAGCTTTCTTT. Protein product: CSARRGTEAFF.